This TCR beta chain is drawn from a study of T cells expressing NK-cell markers. In the study overall: The study drew TCR beta repertoires from sorted CD3+CD56+NKG2C+, CD3+CD56+NKG2C- and CD3+CD56-NKG2C+ T cells. Study findings and constraints: The dominant NKG2C+ clonotypes represented roughly 1.0-7.5% of CD8+ T cells in over 5 donors. These clonotypes, the leaders elsewhere, also led the CD3+CD56-NKG2C+ fraction in a handful of donors.

With respect to this clonotype: Its antigen is undetermined.

TCR beta libraries carry UMIs added by 5'RACE template switching. TCRdb reprocessed the 5' RACE reads and stores each CDR3 protein as one record, lacking DNA. The table for this sample gives about 160,000 distinct CDR3 sequences. Sequencing used blood T cells: a sorted CD56 or NKG2C T cell subset, CD4+ or CD8+ T cells, or bulk PBMC T cells (not recorded which). This TCR came from a woman aged 18-69 years in good health.

CDR3 loop: CASSPGTGSSNQPQHF. The chain is built from TRBV18 and TRBJ1-5; no DNA is available, so the TRBD1 call from TCRdb remains unchecked. CDR1 is KGHSH and CDR2 is LQKENI in the germline V gene. The CDR3 is 16 amino acids.